This entry features one T cell receptor (beta chain) sequence. The sample comes from a study of blood T cell repertoires in COVID-19. Study-level background: PBMCs, B-cell-depleted T cells, or T cells were the source of the cDNA or gDNA that made up the material.

Across 20 to 25 US areas, participants ranged in age from roughly 18 to 95 years. CDR3 length equals 19 residues. Per the germline V gene, CDR1 is SGDLS and CDR2 is YYNGEE. V gave up 4 bases and J gave up 1 base; unmatched junction bases: 18. Produced via immunoSEQ multiplex PCR; TCRdb's table is partial and in-frame only. The sample comprises hundreds of thousands of clones, around 87% of which are singletons, and 2% to 3% rests with the top ten. The chain uses TRBV9 and TRBJ2-7; 9 bases fit TRBD2. Material: PBMCs or T cells enriched from blood (not recorded which). This TCR was recovered from a woman under 30 who had recovered from COVID-19. The CDR3 region is CASSRSFPGKTSGSYEQYF. In nucleotides, the CDR3 is TGTGCCAGCAGCCGTAGTTTCCCCGGTAAGACTAGCGGATCCTACGAGCAGTACTTC.